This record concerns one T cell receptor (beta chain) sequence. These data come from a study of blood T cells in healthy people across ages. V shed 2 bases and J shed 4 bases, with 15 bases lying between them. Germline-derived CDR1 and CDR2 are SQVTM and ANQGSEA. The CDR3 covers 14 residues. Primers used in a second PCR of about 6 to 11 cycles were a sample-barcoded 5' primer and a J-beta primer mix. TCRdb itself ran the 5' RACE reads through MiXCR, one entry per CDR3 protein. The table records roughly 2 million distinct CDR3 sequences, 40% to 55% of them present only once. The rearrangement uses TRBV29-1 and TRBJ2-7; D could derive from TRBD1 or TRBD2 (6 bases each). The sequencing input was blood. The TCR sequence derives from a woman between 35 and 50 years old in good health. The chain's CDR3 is CSVELQGGLYEQYF. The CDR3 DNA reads TGCAGCGTTGAATTGCAAGGGGGACTTTACGAGCAGTACTTC.